This T cell receptor (beta chain) comes out of a study of identical twins' blood T cells. Looking at the study overall: Roughly 50 million reads came from 12 libraries, six alpha, six beta.

This clonotype turned up a few times. The CDR3 is made up of 15 amino acids. The germline V and J ends were trimmed by 6 bases and 4 bases, with 16 bases remaining between them. Each CDR3 protein is one row after TCRdb ran MiXCR on the 5' RACE reads. Among 400,000 or so distinct CDR3 sequences listed, roughly 31% were seen once. The chain combines TRBV12-3 or TRBV12-4 with TRBJ1-3; D uncertain. The sample comprised PBMCs. The sequence was obtained from a woman aged 18 to 50 in good health. CDR3 region: CASRPSAIGGNTIYF. The CDR3 DNA reads as TGTGCCAGCAGGCCGTCAGCTATAGGGGGAAACACCATATATTTT.